The 25 T cell receptor beta chains given below trace back to one sample, sequenced in a study of cytomegalovirus exposure and HLA in healthy donors. The PCR employed 60 Vbeta primers together with 13 Jbeta primers. Clones were read by immunoSEQ multiplex PCR, and TCRdb kept only the in-frame ones, dropping some. The table has under 200,000 clones, approximately 77% seen once; the top ten hold around 2.5%. Sequencing input: PBMCs. Receptor source: a female donor in good health and CMV-seronegative.

The V gene is TRBV4-2, the J gene TRBJ1-2; possible D gene TRBD1, 5 bases. This CDR3 spans 16 amino acids. The germline CDR1 and CDR2 sequences are LGHNA and YNFKEQ. V dropped 0 bases and J dropped 7 bases, with 18 bases sitting between them. The CDR3 sequence is CASSQDGAGAGVGYTF. CDR3 bases: TGTGCCAGCAGCCAAGACGGGGCAGGCGCGGGGGTTGGCTACACCTTC.

The rearrangement uses TRBV18 and TRBJ2-3; D possibly corresponds to TRBD1 (5 bases). The CDR3 covers 17 residues. V lost 3 bases and J 4 bases, leaving 20 bases between the germline ends. Germline CDR1 and CDR2: KGHSH and LQKENI. CDR3 in amino acids: CASSPGRTDLFPDTQYF. The CDR3 nucleotides are TGTGCCAGCTCACCGGGGCGGACCGACCTCTTTCCAGATACGCAGTATTTT.

The chain carries TRBV11-3 and TRBJ1-5, with 7 positions matching TRBD1. Trimming removed 5 bases from V and 7 bases from J; junction bases left unmatched: 11. This CDR3 has 15 residues. The germline gives CDR1 SGHNT, CDR2 YENEEA. CDR3 amino acids: CASSGDRVVRQPQHF. In nucleotides, the CDR3 is TGTGCCAGCAGCGGAGACAGGGTGGTTAGACAGCCCCAGCATTTT.

The chain employs TRBV6-6 and TRBJ2-7; D possibly corresponds to TRBD2 (6 bases). CDR3 length: 15 residues. V was cut by 0 bases and J by 2 bases, with 11 bases left in between. Germline V lookup: CDR1 MNHNY, CDR2 SVGAGI (reference sequence). The CDR3 protein is CASSYSEGTTYEQYF. The CDR3 DNA reads TGTGCCAGCAGTTACTCGGAGGGTACCACCTACGAGCAGTACTTC.

This chain uses TRBV5-5 with TRBJ2-2; weak D call: TRBD2 (5 bases). Trimming pared 0 bases from V and 13 bases from J, leaving 19 bases between. The CDR3 has 15 residues. CDR1 and CDR2 (germline): SGHKS, YYEKEE (reference sequence). CDR3 amino acids: CASSLAITPRGGLFF. The DNA of the CDR3 is TGTGCCAGCAGCTTGGCCATAACGCCCCGGGGTGGGCTGTTTTTT.

This clone was counted a few times. The chain joins TRBV30 to TRBJ2-1; 7 bases line up with TRBD2. The CDR3 contains 17 residues. V gave up 4 bases and J gave up 0 bases; unmatched junction bases: 12. Germline V gives CDR1 GTSNPN, CDR2 SVGIG (reference sequence). The CDR3 DNA reads TGTGCCTGGAAGGGTAGCGGGCCCACAAGCTCCTACAATGAGCAGTTCTTC. It translates to CAWKGSGPTSSYNEQFF.

The rearrangement uses TRBV7-3 and TRBJ2-1; 11 bases fit TRBD2. J was trimmed by 7 bases and V by 1 base; bases with no gene match: 3. Germline V gene lookup returns CDR1 SGHTA and CDR2 FQGTGA. The CDR3 is made up of 15 amino acids. In nucleotides, the CDR3 is TGTGCCAGCAGCTTAAATAGCGGGGGGGCAAATGAGCAGTTCTTC. Residues: CASSLNSGGANEQFF.

The chain recombines TRBV6-5 with TRBJ2-1, with 7 bases fitting TRBD2. The length of the CDR3 is 13 residues. CDR1 is MNHEY and CDR2 is SVGAGI in the germline V gene. Losses at the gene ends were 6 bases for V and 5 bases for J; bases not matched to a gene: 4. CDR3 bases: TGTGCCAGCAGGGCTGGGGGGGACAATGAGCAGTTCTTC. Translating gives CASRAGGDNEQFF.

The chain joins TRBV5-1 to TRBJ2-3; 11 positions match TRBD2. CDR1 SGHRS and CDR2 YFSETQ come from the germline V gene. CDR3 size: 16 residues. Trimming removed 0 bases from V and 4 bases from J; junction bases left unmatched: 4. CDR3 nucleotides: TGCGCCAGCAGCTTGGTCACTAGCGGGAGATCAGATACGCAGTATTTT. Its protein product is CASSLVTSGRSDTQYF.

This sequence joins TRBV4-2 and TRBJ2-1; perhaps TRBD2 as D (7 bases). CDR1 and CDR2 (germline): LGHNA, YNFKEQ. V lost 0 bases to trimming and J lost 10 bases, with 19 bases between them. The CDR3 has 16 residues. CDR3 bases: TGTGCCAGCAGCCAAGACATTGCGGGGGCCGCCAGGGAGCAGTTCTTC. It specifies CASSQDIAGAAREQFF.

This clone came up a few times. For the CDR3, the DNA is TGTGCCAGCAGCTCCGTCAGGGGGCCGAACACTGAAGCTTTCTTT. It specifies CASSSVRGPNTEAFF. The chain carries TRBV11-2 and TRBJ1-1, with 8 bases fitting TRBD1. Germline V gene sequence: CDR1 SGHAT, CDR2 FQNNGV. V dropped 4 bases and J dropped 1; count of bases not matched to a gene: 5. The CDR3 extends over 15 amino acids.

This clone came up once. J is TRBJ2-6 and V is TRBV2, with a possible D match to TRBD2 (5 bases). This CDR3 has 15 amino acids. V was cut by 4 bases and J by 10 bases, with 17 bases left in between. Per germline, CDR1 SNHLY and CDR2 FYNNEI. As DNA, the CDR3 is TGTGCCAGCAGTGCCCGAGGCGGGTCCGGTAACGTCCTGACTTTC. Translation gives CASSARGGSGNVLTF.

The J gene is TRBJ2-7, the V gene TRBV4-2, with TRBD2 as a possible D gene (5 bases). The CDR3 spans 15 residues. Trimming left V 1 base short and J 3 bases short, with 13 bases between. Looked up from germline, CDR1 is LGHNA and CDR2 is YNFKEQ. Here the CDR3 DNA reads TGTGCCAGCAGCCAAGGGCCGGAGGAGTACTACGAGCAGTACTTC. Translated, it gives CASSQGPEEYYEQYF.

The V call is TRBV6-6, the J call TRBJ1-2; D gene ambiguous. V shed 7 bases and J shed 1 base, with 13 bases lying between them. The CDR3 has 14 amino acids. Germline CDR1 reads MNHNY; CDR2 reads SVGAGI (reference sequence). This CDR3 is CASILARNNYGYTF. CDR3 bases: TGTGCCAGCATTCTCGCGCGGAATAACTATGGCTACACCTTC.

This chain uses TRBV15 with TRBJ2-5; D is possibly TRBD2 (5 bases). The CDR3 is 13 residues long. Between the trimmed V and J ends, which lost 9 bases and 5 bases, there was a span of 16 bases. Germline CDR1 LNHNV, CDR2 YYDKDF (reference sequence). Here the CDR3 DNA reads TGTGCCACATTGGACGGTCGAGGGGAGACCCAGTACTTC. This encodes CATLDGRGETQYF.

The chain couples TRBV28 to TRBJ1-5; 9 nucleotides agree with TRBD1. V lost 7 bases to trimming and J lost 1 base; unmatched junction nucleotides: 11. Germline V gene sequence: CDR1 MDHEN, CDR2 SYDVKM. The CDR3 is 17 residues long. CDR3 sequence reads: CASTRPRTGASNQPQHF. In DNA form, the CDR3 reads TGTGCCAGCACCCGGCCCCGGACAGGGGCAAGCAATCAGCCCCAGCATTTT. Together with reference TRBV28 and TRBJ1-5, the CDR3 gives the full variable domain: DVKVTQSSRYLVKRTGEKVFLECVQDMDHENMFWYRQDPGLGLRLIYFSYDVKMKEKGDIPEGYSVSREKKERFSLILESASTNQTSMYLCASTRPRTGASNQPQHFGDGTRLSIL.

The chain joins TRBV27 to TRBJ2-6; no clear D gene. The germline gives CDR1 MNHEY, CDR2 SMNVEV (reference sequence). The CDR3 extends over 17 amino acids. The germline V and J ends were trimmed by 8 bases and 2 bases, with 19 bases remaining between them. The CDR3 loop is CASSFRPRLAGANVLTF. CDR3 DNA sequence: TGTGCCAGCTCTTTCAGGCCCCGGCTCGCTGGGGCCAACGTCCTGACTTTC.

The chain joins TRBV4-1 to TRBJ1-5; D unresolved. The germline V gene encodes CDR1 MGHRA and CDR2 YSYEKL. V shed 1 base and J shed 4 bases, with 14 bases lying between them. The CDR3 consists of 16 residues. The CDR3 is CASSQGGQLNNQPQHF. In DNA, the CDR3 is TGCGCCAGCAGCCAAGGAGGGCAATTGAATAATCAGCCCCAGCATTTT.

V and J are TRBV7-3 and TRBJ2-7; 11 bases line up with TRBD2. Germline loops: CDR1 SGHTA, CDR2 FQGTGA. V lost 4 bases, J lost 9 bases, and 8 bases stayed unmatched. The CDR3 runs to 14 residues. CDR3 loop: CASSSLAGVGGQYF. CDR3 coding DNA: TGTGCCAGCAGCTCACTAGCGGGAGTAGGAGGGCAGTACTTC.

The chain is built from TRBV5-6 and TRBJ1-5; D gene uncertain. V was cut by 4 bases and J by 3 bases, with 5 bases left in between. The CDR3 totals 12 residues. Germline loops: CDR1 SGHDT, CDR2 YYEEEE. The CDR3 DNA sequence: TGTGCCAGCAGCAGCATCAATCAGCCCCAGCATTTT. It translates to CASSSINQPQHF.

This clone has just one count. V usage is TRBV19 and J usage is TRBJ1-5; 11 bases map to TRBD1. Germline V CDR1 and CDR2: LNHDA, SQIVND (reference sequence). The CDR3 covers 14 residues. Losses at the gene ends were 6 bases for V and 7 bases for J; bases not matched to a gene: 5. CDR3 region: CASRGTGGRQPQHF. The CDR3 DNA reads as TGTGCCAGTAGGGGGACAGGGGGTCGGCAGCCCCAGCATTTT. Full variable domain (missing parts from reference TRBV19 and TRBJ1-5): DGGITQSPKYLFRKEGQNVTLSCEQNLNHDAMYWYRQDPGQGLRLIYYSQIVNDFQKGDIAEGYSVSREKKESFPLTVTSAQKNPTAFYLCASRGTGGRQPQHFGDGTRLSIL.

This clone was counted only a few times. The rearrangement joins TRBV6-1 to TRBJ2-5, with D perhaps matching TRBD1 (5 bases). CDR1 MNHNS and CDR2 SASEGT come from the germline V gene. The CDR3 is made up of 12 amino acids. Deletions cut 7 bases from V and 4 bases from J, with 10 bases between. CDR3 sequence reads: CASMHQGETQYF. As DNA, the CDR3 is TGTGCCAGCATGCACCAGGGAGAGACCCAGTACTTC.

This clone was observed a few times. V usage is TRBV7-2 and J usage is TRBJ1-5; 9 positions agree with TRBD1. The J segment lost 3 bases and the V segment lost 1 base, leaving 4 bases of the junction unmatched. The CDR3 runs 16 residues. Germline-derived CDR1 and CDR2 are SGHTA and FQGNSA. CDR3 nucleotide sequence: TGTGCCAGCAGCTTAGAACAGGGGGCGGTCAATCAGCCCCAGCATTTT. As protein: CASSLEQGAVNQPQHF.

This clone was recorded a few times. J is TRBJ2-5 and V is TRBV4-2, with TRBD2 as a possible D gene (5 bases). The CDR3 has 15 residues. The V and J ends lost 5 bases and 2 bases respectively, with 15 bases between them. Germline V CDR1 and CDR2: LGHNA, YNFKEQ. The CDR3 nucleotides read TGTGCCAGCAGCAAAACCGGGGTACTACAAGAGACCCAGTACTTC. Translation: CASSKTGVLQETQYF.

The chain recombines TRBV7-9 with TRBJ2-6; D perhaps matches TRBD2 (6 bases). From germline, CDR1 is SEHNR and CDR2 FQNEAQ (reference sequence). V dropped 2 bases and J dropped 0 bases, with 14 bases sitting between them. The CDR3 consists of 18 residues. CDR3 in amino acids: CASSLWGLALSGANVLTF. The CDR3 DNA reads as TGTGCCAGCAGCTTATGGGGACTTGCCCTCTCTGGGGCCAACGTCCTGACTTTC.